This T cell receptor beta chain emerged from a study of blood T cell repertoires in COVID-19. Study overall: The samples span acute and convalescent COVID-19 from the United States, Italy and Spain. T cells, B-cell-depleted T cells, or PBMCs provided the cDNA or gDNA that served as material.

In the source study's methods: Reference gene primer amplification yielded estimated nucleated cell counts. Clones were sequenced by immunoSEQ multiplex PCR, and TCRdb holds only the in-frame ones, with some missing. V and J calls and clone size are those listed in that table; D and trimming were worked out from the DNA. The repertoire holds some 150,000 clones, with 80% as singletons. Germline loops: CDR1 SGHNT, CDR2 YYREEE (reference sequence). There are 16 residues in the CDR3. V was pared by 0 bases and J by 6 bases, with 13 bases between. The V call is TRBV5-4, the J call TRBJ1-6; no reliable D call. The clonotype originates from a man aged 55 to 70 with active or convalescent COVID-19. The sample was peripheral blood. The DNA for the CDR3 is TGTGCCAGCAGCTTGGTCGGGTTTTCGATTAATTCACCCCTCCACTTT. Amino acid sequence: CASSLVGFSINSPLHF. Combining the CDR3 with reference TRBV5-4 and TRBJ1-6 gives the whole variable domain ETGVTQSPTHLIKTRGQQVTLRCSSQSGHNTVSWYQQALGQGPQFIFQYYREEENGRGNFPPRFSGLQFPNYSSELNVNALELDDSALYLCASSLVGFSINSPLHFGNGTRLTVT.